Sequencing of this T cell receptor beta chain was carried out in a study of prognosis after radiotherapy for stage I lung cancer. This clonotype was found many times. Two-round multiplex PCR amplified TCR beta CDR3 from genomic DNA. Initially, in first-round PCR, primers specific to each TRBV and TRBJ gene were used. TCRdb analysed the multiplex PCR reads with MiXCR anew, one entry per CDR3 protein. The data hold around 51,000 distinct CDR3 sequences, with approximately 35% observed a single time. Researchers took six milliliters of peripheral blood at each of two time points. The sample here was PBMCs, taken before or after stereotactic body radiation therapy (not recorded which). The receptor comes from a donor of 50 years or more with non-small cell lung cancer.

The CDR3 bases are TGTGCCTGGAGGTTAGACAGCGACACTGAAGCTTTCTTT. Amino acid sequence: CAWRLDSDTEAFF. The gene calls are TRBV30 and TRBJ1-1, with D perhaps matching TRBD1 (5 bases). The CDR3 consists of 13 residues. The germline V gene has CDR1 GTSNPN and CDR2 SVGIG (reference sequence). V lost 3 bases and J lost 3, with 11 bases in between.